A selection of T cell receptor beta chains follows, all from one sample in a study of cytomegalovirus exposure and HLA in healthy donors. The data were produced by immunoSEQ multiplex PCR, yet TCRdb's version contains in-frame clones alone and is incomplete. The table has about 110,000 clones, over 55% seen once. The specimen sequenced was PBMCs. The origin of the receptors is a man between 18 and 35 years old in good health and CMV-seropositive. The CDR3 runs from the conserved cysteine through the conserved F or W. A D gene is named only where the DNA matches it firmly. Clone size appears in some rows only: once, few, many, or a class for an expanded clone.

D: TRBD1; size: once; V: TRBV5-1; J: TRBJ1-2; CDR3: CASSLGGGQVDGYTF; DNA: TGCGCCAGCAGCTTGGGAGGGGGCCAGGTAGATGGCTACACCTTC
D: -; size: few; V: TRBV30; J: TRBJ2-7; CDR3: CAYHRGGSYEQYF; DNA: TGTGCCTACCACAGGGGGGGGTCCTACGAGCAGTACTTC
D: TRBD1; size: -; V: TRBV6-1; J: TRBJ1-1; CDR3: CASRAPDRGTEAFF; DNA: TGTGCCAGCAGGGCACCCGACAGGGGAACTGAAGCTTTCTTT
D: -; size: -; V: TRBV5-1; J: TRBJ2-5; CDR3: CASSYGRGEETQYF; DNA: TGCGCCAGCAGCTACGGCCGGGGAGAGGAGACCCAGTACTTC
D: -; size: -; V: TRBV5-5; J: TRBJ2-7; CDR3: CASSLGSGPYEQYF; DNA: TGTGCCAGCAGCTTGGGGTCAGGGCCCTACGAGCAGTACTTC
D: TRBD1; size: -; V: TRBV7-6; J: TRBJ2-7; CDR3: CASSAGQGAAHSYEQYF; DNA: TGTGCCAGCAGCGCGGGACAGGGGGCCGCTCACTCCTACGAGCAGTACTTC
D: TRBD1; size: -; V: TRBV19; J: TRBJ1-1; CDR3: CASSIWNRGSAEAFF; DNA: TGTGCCAGTAGTATTTGGAACAGGGGATCTGCTGAAGCTTTCTTT
D: TRBD1; size: -; V: TRBV7-9; J: TRBJ1-1; CDR3: CASSLRTGPAFF; DNA: TGTGCCAGCAGCTTAAGGACAGGGCCAGCTTTCTTT
D: TRBD2; size: -; V: TRBV10-2; J: TRBJ2-5; CDR3: CASSPQMGERGATRQETQYF; DNA: TGCGCCAGCAGTCCCCAGATGGGGGAGCGGGGGGCGACTCGACAAGAGACCCAGTACTTC
D: TRBD2; size: few; V: TRBV18; J: TRBJ2-3; CDR3: CASSPEGTSGSSSTDTQYF; DNA: TGTGCCAGCTCACCAGAGGGGACTAGCGGGTCGTCTAGCACAGATACGCAGTATTTT